The 21 T cell receptor beta chains below were found in one sample sequenced in a study of vaccination and CD4 T cells after COVID-19. The treatment here: approximately 9-day PBMC culture with coronavirus spike peptide pools or control peptides (ViraFEST assay). These receptors lack a known antigen. Researchers used the Oncomine TCR Beta short-read assay to sequence DNA from cultured CD4+ T cells. TCRdb called the PCR reads again in MiXCR, with one record for every CDR3 protein. The data contain about 12,000 distinct CDR3 sequences, about 30% of them seen just once; the ten biggest clones take up 13%. This specimen was CD4+ T cells from blood, cultured in vitro, taken after SARS-CoV-2 vaccination. The receptors originated from a human donor who had recovered from COVID-19.

The chain has TRBV12-3 or TRBV12-4 and TRBJ2-3; either TRBD1 or TRBD2 may supply D (5 bases each). V was shortened by 5 bases and J by 1 base, with 13 bases between the two germline ends. The CDR3 is 15 amino acids. The CDR3 sequence is CASSKPGPGTDTQYF. The CDR3 DNA is TGTGCCAGCAGTAAGCCGGGACCGGGCACAGATACGCAGTATTTT.

The chain is built from TRBV30 and TRBJ2-7; tentatively, D is TRBD1 (5 bases). The CDR3 has 14 residues. V lost 0 bases and J lost 4, with 13 bases in between. Germline assignment: CDR1 GTSNPN and CDR2 SVGIG (reference sequence). For the CDR3, the DNA is TGTGCCTGGAGTGTACTTAACAGGAAATACGAGCAGTACTTC. It translates to CAWSVLNRKYEQYF.

As regards this clonotype: A single base separates this from a much larger clone, so it may be a read error. This chain joins TRBV7-2 and TRBJ1-1; TRBD1 matches 8 bases. Germline V gene sequence: CDR1 SGHTA, CDR2 FQGNSA. The CDR3 is made up of 17 amino acids. The trim removed 5 bases at V and 0 bases at J, leaving 11 bases unmatched. For the CDR3, the DNA is TGTGCCAGCAGCCTGCTCGACAGGGGTCGTATGAACACTGAAGCTTTCTTT. It is translated as CASSLLDRGRMNTEAFF.

The V call is TRBV11-2, the J call TRBJ2-7, with a tentative D call TRBD2 (5 bases). The V gene lost 0 bases and the J gene lost 7 bases, with 10 bases spanning the gap. The CDR3 length is 13 residues. The germline CDR1 and CDR2 sequences are SGHAT and FQNNGV. This CDR3 is CASSLELLAEQYF. CDR3 sequence (DNA): TGTGCCAGCAGCTTAGAATTGCTAGCAGAGCAGTACTTC. Full variable domain (missing parts from reference TRBV11-2 and TRBJ2-7): EAGVAQSPRYKIIEKRQSVAFWCNPISGHATLYWYQQILGQGPKLLIQFQNNGVVDDSQLPKDRFSAERLKGVDSTLKIQPAKLEDSAVYLCASSLELLAEQYFGPGTRLTVT.

This chain links TRBV30 with TRBJ2-5; the match to TRBD2 covers 11 bases. Trimming removed 3 bases from V and 4 bases from J; junction bases left unmatched: 1. From germline, CDR1 is GTSNPN and CDR2 SVGIG (reference sequence). This CDR3 comprises 13 residues. DNA for the CDR3: TGTGCCTGGAGGACTAGCGGGATAGAGACCCAGTACTTC. This gives the protein CAWRTSGIETQYF. The whole variable domain, remainder taken from reference TRBV30 and TRBJ2-5, is SQTIHQWPATLVQPVGSPLSLECTVEGTSNPNLYWYRQAAGRGLQLLFYSVGIGQISSEVPQNLSASRPQDRQFILSSKKLLLSDSGFYLCAWRTSGIETQYFGPGTRLLVL.

The chain links TRBV27 to TRBJ1-2; D ambiguous. The CDR3 loop spans 14 amino acids. Germline lookup yields CDR1 MNHEY and CDR2 SMNVEV (reference sequence). V gave up 5 bases and J gave up 7 bases, with 17 bases separating them. CDR3 loop: CASSALTRIGGYTF. The CDR3 coding sequence is TGTGCCAGCAGTGCCTTAACTAGGATTGGTGGCTACACCTTC.

This clonotype came up a few times. V gene TRBV19 combines with J gene TRBJ2-7, with D perhaps being TRBD1 or TRBD2 (5 bases each). This CDR3 has 14 amino acids. V gave up 3 bases and J gave up 3 bases, with 12 bases separating them. Germline V lookup: CDR1 LNHDA, CDR2 SQIVND (reference sequence). The CDR3 region is CASSMGTNHYEQYF. The DNA of the CDR3 is TGTGCCAGTAGTATGGGGACCAACCACTACGAGCAGTACTTC.

This clonotype turned up a few times. The chain employs TRBV19 and TRBJ2-1, with D unclear. V gave up 6 bases and J gave up 0 bases, with 12 bases separating them. The CDR3 runs to 15 residues. Germline-derived CDR1 and CDR2 are LNHDA and SQIVND (reference sequence). The CDR3 DNA follows: TGTGCCAGTAGCCCCGACTGGAGCTCCTACAATGAGCAGTTCTTC. This encodes CASSPDWSSYNEQFF.

By sample share, this clonotype is medium-sized. The V call is TRBV5-6, the J call TRBJ2-3; 10 positions agree with TRBD1. CDR3 length: 18 residues. Germline V CDR1 and CDR2: SGHDT, YYEEEE. V shed 1 base, J shed 0 bases, and the junction held 8 bases outside the gene matches. The CDR3 here is CASSLLRPGQGSTDTQYF. CDR3 DNA sequence: TGTGCCAGCAGCTTGTTGCGCCCGGGACAGGGGAGCACAGATACGCAGTATTTT.

This clonotype was detected only a few times. The chain recombines TRBV20-1 with TRBJ2-7, with TRBD1 matching 8 bases. V trimming: 6 bases; J trimming: 7 bases; junction bases outside the gene matches: 14. The CDR3 is 14 residues long. CDR1 and CDR2 from the germline V gene are DFQATT and SNEGSKA (reference sequence). The CDR3 bases are TGCAGTGCCACCTTCGACAGGGGATCCCTAGAGCAGTACTTC. It is translated as CSATFDRGSLEQYF.

The V call is TRBV4-3, the J call TRBJ2-2; no clear D. The germline CDR1 and CDR2 sequences are LGHNA and YSLEER. V was shortened by 6 bases and J by 4 bases, with 12 bases between the two germline ends. This CDR3 contains 14 residues. The CDR3 protein is CASRFSLGTGELFF. DNA of the CDR3: TGCGCCAGCAGGTTTTCCCTTGGCACCGGGGAGCTGTTTTTT.

V is TRBV20-1 and J is TRBJ1-1; 7 bases are shared with TRBD1. V shed 1 base, J shed 3 bases, and the junction held 2 bases outside the gene matches. The CDR3 loop spans 13 amino acids. Per germline, CDR1 DFQATT and CDR2 SNEGSKA (reference sequence). The CDR3 loop is CSARGTGDTEAFF. The CDR3 DNA sequence: TGCAGTGCTAGAGGGACAGGAGACACTGAAGCTTTCTTT.

In DNA, the CDR3 is TGTGCCAGCAGCACTTACGGCGCGACAGGGGGGTACGAGCAGTACTTC. As protein: CASSTYGATGGYEQYF. J is TRBJ2-7 and V is TRBV28, with 9 bases fitting TRBD1. Germline CDR1 and CDR2: MDHEN and SYDVKM. Losses at the gene ends were 6 bases for V and 4 bases for J; bases not matched to a gene: 13. The CDR3 is 16 amino acids.

The chain is built from TRBV7-2 and TRBJ2-3, with D unresolved. This CDR3 has 13 residues. From germline, CDR1 is SGHTA and CDR2 FQGNSA. V was clipped by 0 bases and J by 2 bases, with 3 bases between them. Here the CDR3 DNA reads TGTGCCAGCAGCTTAGCCCACACAGATACGCAGTATTTT. It is translated as CASSLAHTDTQYF. Full variable domain (rest looked up from reference TRBV7-2 and TRBJ2-3): GAGVSQSPSNKVTEKGKDVELRCDPISGHTALYWYRQSLGQGLEFLIYFQGNSAPDKSGLPSDRFSAERTGGSVSTLTIQRTQQEDSAVYLCASSLAHTDTQYFGPGTRLTVL.

The rearrangement uses TRBV6-1 and TRBJ2-7; 9 positions agree with TRBD1. After removal of 6 bases from V and 5 bases from J, the junction contained 14 bases not matched to a gene. CDR1 is MNHNS, CDR2 SASEGT, per germline. The CDR3 is 16 amino acids. The CDR3 sequence is CASRATGTGRLNEQYF. CDR3 DNA: TGTGCCAGCAGGGCTACCGGGACAGGGAGGCTGAACGAGCAGTACTTC.

By sample fraction, this clonotype is medium-sized. The rearrangement links TRBV24-1 to TRBJ2-1; maybe TRBD1 (6 bases). Trimming stripped 7 bases from V and 0 bases from J, with 6 bases between. The CDR3 covers 13 residues. The V gene's germline CDR1 is KGHDR and CDR2 SFDVKD. This chain's CDR3 is CATRDSSYNEQFF. Here the CDR3 DNA reads TGTGCCACCAGGGACAGCTCCTACAATGAGCAGTTCTTC.

This clonotype was counted a few times. This chain joins TRBV7-9 and TRBJ2-1, with TRBD2 matching over 9 bases. Germline loops: CDR1 SEHNR, CDR2 FQNEAQ (reference sequence). The CDR3 has 14 amino acids. V lost 6 bases to trimming and J lost 8 bases; unmatched junction nucleotides: 8. The chain's CDR3 is CASRNSGSRDEQFF. The CDR3 DNA reads TGTGCCAGCAGGAATAGCGGGAGCAGGGATGAGCAGTTCTTC.

A single count supports this clonotype. V and J are TRBV5-6 and TRBJ1-5; TRBD1 matches at 9 bases. The V gene's germline CDR1 is SGHDT and CDR2 YYEEEE. V was pared by 5 bases and J by 7 bases, with 7 bases of the junction left unmatched. The CDR3 runs 14 residues. The CDR3 region has the DNA TGTGCCAGCAGTCCCGGGACAGGGACCCAGCCCCAGCATTTT. Its translation is CASSPGTGTQPQHF.

This clonotype was counted a few times. J is TRBJ1-5 and V is TRBV6-4; D is unresolved. Germline V gene sequence: CDR1 MRHNA, CDR2 SNTAGT. The CDR3 extends over 16 amino acids. Trimming removed 2 bases at V and 0 bases at J, with 11 bases between. Here the CDR3 reads CASSDGEGDSNQPQHF. The CDR3 coding sequence is TGTGCCAGCAGTGACGGGGAGGGAGATAGCAATCAGCCCCAGCATTTT.

The chain couples TRBV18 to TRBJ2-3; possible D gene TRBD2, 7 bases. Trimming pared 0 bases from V and 6 bases from J, leaving 13 bases between. The CDR3 length is 15 residues. Per the germline V gene, CDR1 is KGHSH and CDR2 is LQKENI. This CDR3 is CASSPPGGPRDTQYF. In DNA form, the CDR3 reads TGTGCCAGCTCACCACCGGGGGGGCCCCGGGATACGCAGTATTTT.

The CDR3 DNA reads as TGTGCCAGCAGGGGATTTGACAATGGCTACACCTTC. This translates into CASRGFDNGYTF. V usage is TRBV12-3 or TRBV12-4 and J usage is TRBJ1-2, with D uncertain. The ends were cut back, 6 bases at V and 6 bases at J, with 11 bases in the middle. There are 12 residues in the CDR3.